This T cell receptor beta chain originates from a study of early T cells in non-severe SARS-CoV-2 infection. This CDR3 is built from 14 residues. Looked up from germline, CDR1 is KGHSH and CDR2 is LQKENI. The V and J ends lost 1 base and 4 bases respectively, with 11 bases between them. A single record per CDR3 protein comes from TCRdb applying MiXCR to the 5' RACE reads. The sample contains roughly 65,000 distinct CDR3 sequences, 12% of which appear only once. This clonotype was counted at least ten times. Sequencing was performed on whole blood. The chain combines TRBV18 with TRBJ2-7; no firm D call. The TCR was taken from an adult who was a healthcare worker with PCR-confirmed SARS-CoV-2 infection or an uninfected control (not recorded which). Here the CDR3 DNA reads TGTGCCAGCTCACCACGCCTAGTCGGGTACGAGCAGTACTTC. Translation gives CASSPRLVGYEQYF.